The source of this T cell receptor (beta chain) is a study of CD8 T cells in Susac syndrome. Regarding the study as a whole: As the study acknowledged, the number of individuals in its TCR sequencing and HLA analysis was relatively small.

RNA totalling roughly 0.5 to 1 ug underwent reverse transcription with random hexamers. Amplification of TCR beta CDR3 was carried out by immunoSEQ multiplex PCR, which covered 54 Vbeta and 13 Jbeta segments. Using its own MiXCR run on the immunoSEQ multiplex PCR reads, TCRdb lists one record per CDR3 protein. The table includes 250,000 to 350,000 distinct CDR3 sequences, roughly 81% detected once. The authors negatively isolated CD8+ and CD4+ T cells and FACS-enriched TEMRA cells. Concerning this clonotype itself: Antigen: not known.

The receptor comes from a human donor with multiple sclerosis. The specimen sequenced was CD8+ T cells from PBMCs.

CDR3: CASGTSGSGNEQFF. The CDR3 DNA sequence: TGTGCCAGCGGTACTAGCGGGTCTGGTAATGAGCAGTTCTTC. The chain uses TRBV25-1 and TRBJ2-1; 9 nucleotides agree with TRBD2. The J segment lost 7 bases and the V segment lost 8 bases, leaving 9 bases of the junction unmatched. CDR1 is MGHDK and CDR2 is SYGVNS in the germline V gene. The CDR3 contains 14 residues. Using reference TRBV25-1 and TRBJ2-1 for the parts outside the CDR3, the full variable domain is EADIYQTPRYLVIGTGKKITLECSQTMGHDKMYWYQQDPGMELHLIHYSYGVNSTEKGDLSSESTVSRIRTEHFPLTLESARPSHTSQYLCASGTSGSGNEQFFGPGTRLTVL.